This T cell receptor (beta chain) was obtained from a study of prognosis after radiotherapy for stage I lung cancer. V gave up 4 bases and J gave up 7 bases, with 19 bases separating them. The CDR3 extends over 15 amino acids. Germline assignment: CDR1 SGHRS and CDR2 YFSETQ. Starting from genomic DNA, TCR beta CDR3 was amplified through two-round multiplex PCR. Used in first-round PCR were primers specific to each TRBV and TRBJ gene. TCRdb reprocessed the multiplex PCR reads with MiXCR, giving one entry per CDR3 protein. The repertoire holds around 56,000 distinct CDR3 sequences, with around 27% as singletons.

The sequencing here drew on PBMCs, taken before or after stereotactic body radiation therapy (not recorded which). V gene TRBV5-1 combines with J gene TRBJ2-3, with D tentatively TRBD1 (6 bases). The origin of this receptor is a donor older than 45 with non-small cell lung cancer. DNA of the CDR3: TGCGCCAGCAGCCCGCCAGCGTGGGGGCCTCATACGCAGTATTTT. This codes for CASSPPAWGPHTQYF.